A single sample gave rise to the 9 T cell receptor beta chains below, sequenced in a study of blood T cell repertoires in COVID-19. Measured with immunoSEQ multiplex PCR; TCRdb has only the in-frame clones, and not every one. The sample contains about 81,000 clones, less than 85% of which appear only once. The source material was peripheral blood. All receptors derive from a human donor in a cohort sampled during active COVID-19.

V gene TRBV3-1 (or the pseudogene TRBV3-2) combines with J gene TRBJ2-5, with 16 nucleotides matching TRBD2. Looked up from germline, CDR1 is LGHDT and CDR2 is YNNKEL (reference sequence). The CDR3 has 16 amino acids. The trim removed 8 bases at V and 2 bases at J, leaving 5 bases unmatched. CDR3 nucleotide sequence: TGTGCCAGCGGAGGGACTAGCGGGGGGGGACAAGAGACCCAGTACTTC. Translating it yields CASGGTSGGGQETQYF.

The chain links TRBV11-2 to TRBJ2-7, with 7 bases that match TRBD1. The germline CDR1 and CDR2 sequences are SGHAT and FQNNGV. The trim removed 5 bases at V and 6 bases at J, leaving 19 bases unmatched. This CDR3 is 17 amino acids long. CDR3 coding DNA: TGTGCCAGCAGCACCTGGTCAGTAATAAGGGGGCTTCGCGAGCAGTACTTC. Translating gives CASSTWSVIRGLREQYF.

The rearrangement links TRBV5-5 to TRBJ1-2; tentative D call: TRBD1 (6 bases). The CDR3 length is 16 residues. The V gene lost 3 bases and the J gene lost 5 bases, with 20 bases spanning the gap. Germline V gene lookup returns CDR1 SGHKS and CDR2 YYEKEE (reference sequence). The CDR3, as DNA: TGTGCCAGCAGCTCTATCCTACAGGGATTAGAATATGGCTACACCTTC. Its translation: CASSSILQGLEYGYTF.

This clone has a single count. The J gene is TRBJ2-1, the V gene TRBV5-1, with 12 positions matching TRBD1. The CDR3 extends over 14 amino acids. Germline CDR1 reads SGHRS; CDR2 reads YFSETQ. V trimming: 6 bases; J trimming: 9 bases; junction bases outside the gene matches: 7. Written as DNA, the CDR3 is TGCGCCAGCAAAGGGGGACAGGGGGCGGGTGAGCAGTTCTTC. Protein product: CASKGGQGAGEQFF.

The V gene is TRBV14, the J gene TRBJ1-6, with 7 bases matching TRBD1. Germline assignment: CDR1 SGHDN and CDR2 FVKESK. This CDR3 has 14 amino acids. J was trimmed by 9 bases and V by 5 bases; bases with no gene match: 7. The CDR3 sequence: CASSKGQMGSPLHF. The CDR3 nucleotides read TGTGCCAGCAGCAAGGGACAGATGGGTTCACCCCTCCACTTT.

CDR3 DNA: TGTGCCAGCAGCTTGGCAGGGCCGCCTGAAGCTTTCTTT. This codes for CASSLAGPPEAFF. The J gene is TRBJ1-1, the V gene TRBV5-5; a possible D gene is TRBD1 (5 bases). The CDR3 spans 13 residues. Trimming shortened V by 0 bases and J by 6 bases, and 9 bases separated the two germline ends. Per germline, CDR1 SGHKS and CDR2 YYEKEE (reference sequence).

J is TRBJ1-6 and V is TRBV5-1; D might be TRBD1 (6 bases). Between the trimmed V and J ends, which lost 4 bases and 7 bases, there was a span of 15 bases. The germline V gene has CDR1 SGHRS and CDR2 YFSETQ. The CDR3 is 15 residues long. The CDR3 region is CASSGGGAGNSPLHF. The CDR3 DNA reads TGCGCCAGCAGCGGGGGGGGCGCGGGAAATTCACCCCTCCACTTT.

The chain employs TRBV3-1 (or the pseudogene TRBV3-2) and TRBJ2-7; 12 bases agree with TRBD2. The ends lost 1 base at V and 4 bases at J; junction bases unmatched: 5. This CDR3 region has 16 residues. Germline V gene lookup returns CDR1 LGHDT and CDR2 YNNKEL (reference sequence). The CDR3 bases are TGTGCCAGCAGCCAAGCCCCACTAGCGGGGGGATACGAGCAGTACTTC. Protein product: CASSQAPLAGGYEQYF.

V usage is TRBV4-1 and J usage is TRBJ1-5; unclear D gene. Germline CDR1 MGHRA, CDR2 YSYEKL. This CDR3 region has 17 residues. Trimming left V 1 base short and J 3 bases short, with 16 bases between. CDR3 loop: CASSQVVLVRNNQPQHF. CDR3 nucleotide sequence: TGCGCCAGCAGCCAAGTTGTACTGGTCCGCAACAATCAGCCCCAGCATTTT.